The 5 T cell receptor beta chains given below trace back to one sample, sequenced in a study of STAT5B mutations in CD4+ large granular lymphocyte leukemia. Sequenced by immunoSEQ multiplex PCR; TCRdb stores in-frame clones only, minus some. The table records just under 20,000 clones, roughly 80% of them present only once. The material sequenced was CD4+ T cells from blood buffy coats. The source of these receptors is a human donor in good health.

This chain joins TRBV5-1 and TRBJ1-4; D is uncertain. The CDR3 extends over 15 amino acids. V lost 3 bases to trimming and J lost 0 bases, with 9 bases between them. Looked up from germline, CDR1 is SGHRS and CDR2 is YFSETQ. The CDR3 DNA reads TGCGCCAGCAGCTCGAGGCCTGCAACTAATGAAAAACTGTTTTTT. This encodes CASSSRPATNEKLFF.

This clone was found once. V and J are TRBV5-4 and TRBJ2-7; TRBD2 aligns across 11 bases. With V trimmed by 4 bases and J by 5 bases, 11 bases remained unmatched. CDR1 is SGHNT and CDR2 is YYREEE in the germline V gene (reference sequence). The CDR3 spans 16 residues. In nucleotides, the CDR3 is TGTGCCAGCAGCCGTCTAACTAGCGGGAGAGGCGACGAGCAGTACTTC. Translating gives CASSRLTSGRGDEQYF.

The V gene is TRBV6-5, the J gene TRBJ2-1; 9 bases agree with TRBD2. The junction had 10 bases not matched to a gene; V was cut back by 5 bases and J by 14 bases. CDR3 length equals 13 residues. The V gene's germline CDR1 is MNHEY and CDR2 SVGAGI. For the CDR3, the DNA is TGTGCCAGCAGTACGATAGCGGGGGCCAGCGAGTTCTTC. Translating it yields CASSTIAGASEFF.

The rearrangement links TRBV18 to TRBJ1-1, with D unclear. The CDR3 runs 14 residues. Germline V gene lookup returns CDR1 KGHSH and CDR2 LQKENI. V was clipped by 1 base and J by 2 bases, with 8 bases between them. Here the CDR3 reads CASSPQGGNTEAFF. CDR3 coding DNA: TGTGCCAGCTCACCACAGGGCGGCAACACTGAAGCTTTCTTT.

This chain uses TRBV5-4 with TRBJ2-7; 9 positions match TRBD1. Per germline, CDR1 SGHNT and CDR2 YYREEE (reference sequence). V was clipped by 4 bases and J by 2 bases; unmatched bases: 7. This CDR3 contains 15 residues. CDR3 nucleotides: TGTGCCAGCAGCCCACCGGGACAGGGCACCTACGAGCAGTACTTC. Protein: CASSPPGQGTYEQYF. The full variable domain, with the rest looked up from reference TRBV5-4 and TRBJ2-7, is ETGVTQSPTHLIKTRGQQVTLRCSSQSGHNTVSWYQQALGQGPQFIFQYYREEENGRGNFPPRFSGLQFPNYSSELNVNALELDDSALYLCASSPPGQGTYEQYFGPGTRLTVT.